The T cell receptor (beta chain) under discussion was sequenced for a study of T cells in Graves' hyperthyroidism and ophthalmopathy. This clonotype has only one observation. The junction differs from germline at one of its ends, possibly a read error. This CDR3 has 12 amino acids. Germline values: CDR1 SGHTA, CDR2 FQGNSA. TCR beta CDR3 regions were amplified from RNA transcripts. A first-round RT-PCR of the TCR CDR3 used the HTBI primer set. TCRdb used MiXCR to reprocess the multiplex PCR reads, holding one entry per CDR3 protein. The sample includes some 510,000 distinct CDR3 sequences, just over 45% of them seen just once. Stable disease denoted Graves' hyperthyroidism without ophthalmopathy progression within 18 months.

This clonotype was sampled from a woman under 30 with Graves' hyperthyroidism. Sequencing was done on a sample of peripheral blood or thyroid tissue (not recorded which). The rearrangement uses TRBV7-2 and TRBJ2-7; possible D gene TRBD2, 6 bases. The CDR3 sequence is CASGFRDSEQYF. CDR3 nucleotide sequence: TGTGCCAGCGGCTTCAGGGACTCCGAGCAGTACTTC.